The 27 T cell receptor beta chains given below trace back to one sample, sequenced in a study of molecular identifiers for immune sequencing clone quantification. TCRdb re-called the PCR reads through MiXCR, storing one row per CDR3 protein. The data hold about 330,000 distinct CDR3 sequences, with over 20% observed a single time. The specimen sequenced was naive CD8+ T cells from blood, with Jurkat cell RNA spiked in. Subset described: FACS-sorted CD8+CD4-CCR7+CD45RA+ naive T cells. The receptors originated from a human donor in good health. Some libraries in this study had Jurkat cell RNA spiked in.

This clonotype was seen repeatedly, ten times or more. The rearrangement uses TRBV20-1 and TRBJ1-1; TRBD1 is a possible D gene (5 bases). The ends were cut back, 1 base at V and 6 bases at J, with 18 bases in the middle. The CDR3 consists of 15 residues. CDR1 and CDR2 from the germline V gene are DFQATT and SNEGSKA (reference sequence). CDR3 DNA sequence: TGCAGTGCTAGAGGAGGCGTCAGGGAGGACGCTGAAGCTTTCTTT. The encoded protein is CSARGGVREDAEAFF.

Many counts were recorded for this clonotype. The rearrangement uses TRBV24-1 and TRBJ1-5; D unclear. Germline CDR1 reads KGHDR; CDR2 reads SFDVKD. This CDR3 is built from 14 residues. V gave up 6 bases and J gave up 0 bases, with 8 bases separating them. As DNA, the CDR3 is TGTGCCACCAGTCGCCAGACTAGCAATCAGCCCCAGCATTTT. Protein: CATSRQTSNQPQHF.

V usage is TRBV7-9 and J usage is TRBJ2-2, with D hard to call. The V and J ends lost 3 bases and 3 bases respectively, with 8 bases between them. The length of the CDR3 is 14 residues. The germline V gene encodes CDR1 SEHNR and CDR2 FQNEAQ (reference sequence). The CDR3 protein is CASSLSGDTGELFF. The CDR3 DNA sequence: TGTGCCAGCAGCTTGTCTGGGGACACCGGGGAGCTGTTTTTT. The full variable domain, rest sourced from reference TRBV7-9 and TRBJ2-2, is DTGVSQNPRHKITKRGQNVTFRCDPISEHNRLYWYRQTLGQGPEFLTYFQNEAQLEKSRLLSDRFSAERPKGSFSTLEIQRTEQGDSAMYLCASSLSGDTGELFFGEGSRLTVL.

Comments on this clonotype: This may be a read error: a much more frequent sequence differs by one nucleotide. This rearrangement joins TRBV5-1 to TRBJ1-2; unclear D gene. Germline lookup yields CDR1 SGHRS and CDR2 YFSETQ. This CDR3 is built from 12 residues. Trimming removed 4 bases at V and 6 bases at J, with 10 bases between. For the CDR3, the DNA is TGCGCCAGCAGCCCAGTAGACAATGGCTACACCTTC. Encoded protein: CASSPVDNGYTF.

This clonotype was seen repeatedly, ten times or more. The genes are TRBV4-1 and TRBJ1-2, with TRBD1 as a possible D gene (5 bases). CDR3 size: 14 residues. Germline V CDR1 and CDR2: MGHRA, YSYEKL. Trimming removed 0 bases at V and 8 bases at J, with 13 bases between. This chain's CDR3 is CASSQERQGYGYTF. CDR3 DNA: TGCGCCAGCAGCCAAGAAAGGCAGGGCTACGGCTACACCTTC.

This clonotype was counted at least ten times. J is TRBJ1-2 and V is TRBV19; the D gene is possibly TRBD1 (6 bases). V was trimmed by 3 bases and J by 3 bases, leaving 11 bases between them. The germline CDR1 and CDR2 sequences are LNHDA and SQIVND (reference sequence). This CDR3 contains 14 residues. The CDR3, as DNA: TGTGCCAGTAGTATGCAGGGGCTTGACTATGGCTACACCTTC. It is translated as CASSMQGLDYGYTF.

Remarks on this clonotype: With a much larger clone just one base away, this may be a read error. The chain recombines TRBV6-5 with TRBJ1-3; unclear D gene. This CDR3 comprises 13 residues. V lost 1 base to trimming and J lost 8 bases, with 9 bases between them. Per the germline V gene, CDR1 is MNHEY and CDR2 is SVGAGI. CDR3 in amino acids: CASSYYYRDTIYF. CDR3 DNA: TGTGCCAGCAGTTACTACTATAGAGACACCATATATTTT.

The sample holds many counts of this clonotype. The V call is TRBV25-1, the J call TRBJ1-1; no reliable D call. Trimming shortened V by 3 bases and J by 2 bases, and 4 bases separated the two germline ends. Per germline, CDR1 MGHDK and CDR2 SYGVNS. The CDR3 length is 12 residues. The CDR3: CASSDPNTEAFF. DNA for the CDR3: TGTGCCAGCAGTGATCCCAACACTGAAGCTTTCTTT. Looking up the rest from reference TRBV25-1 and TRBJ1-1 gives the full variable domain: EADIYQTPRYLVIGTGKKITLECSQTMGHDKMYWYQQDPGMELHLIHYSYGVNSTEKGDLSSESTVSRIRTEHFPLTLESARPSHTSQYLCASSDPNTEAFFGQGTRLTVV.

In this sample, this clonotype turned up many times. The chain uses TRBV27 and TRBJ1-5, with D tentatively TRBD1 (5 bases). Germline CDR1 is MNHEY and CDR2 is SMNVEV (reference sequence). V gave up 6 bases and J gave up 6 bases, with 15 bases separating them. CDR3 length: 14 residues. This chain's CDR3 is CASSGGGGVQPQHF. DNA of the CDR3: TGTGCCAGCAGCGGAGGCGGGGGGGTTCAGCCCCAGCATTTT.

This clonotype came up a few times. Here the CDR3 reads CSVEDLGAEQYF. The CDR3 DNA sequence: TGCAGCGTTGAAGATCTGGGGGCCGAGCAGTACTTC. The chain couples TRBV29-1 to TRBJ2-7; maybe TRBD1 (6 bases). CDR3 length: 12 amino acids. V gave up 0 bases and J gave up 6 bases, with 9 bases separating them. Germline CDR1 and CDR2: SQVTM and ANQGSEA.

Ten or more counts support this clonotype. The CDR3 DNA sequence: TGTGCCAGCAGCGTTGGTCCGGGAGTAGGAAAGACCCAGTACTTC. Translated: CASSVGPGVGKTQYF. V is TRBV9 and J is TRBJ2-5; TRBD2 might be the D (6 bases). This CDR3 has 15 amino acids. Germline CDR1 is SGDLS and CDR2 is YYNGEE. The V and J ends lost 2 bases and 6 bases respectively, with 17 bases between them.

This clonotype was seen a handful of times. V usage is TRBV27 and J usage is TRBJ2-5; 10 nucleotides align to TRBD1. CDR3 length: 15 amino acids. V was pared by 5 bases and J by 4 bases, with 7 bases of the junction left unmatched. The germline V gene encodes CDR1 MNHEY and CDR2 SMNVEV (reference sequence). The CDR3 here is CASSAATGGGETQYF. The CDR3 region has the DNA TGTGCCAGCAGTGCCGCGACAGGGGGCGGAGAGACCCAGTACTTC.

The rearrangement links TRBV4-3 to TRBJ1-1; no reliable D call. Germline lookup yields CDR1 LGHNA and CDR2 YSLEER. CDR3 size: 14 residues. The V gene lost 4 bases and the J gene lost 3 bases, with 12 bases spanning the gap. The CDR3 DNA is TGCGCCAGCAGCCGAACCAGCGTTTACACTGAAGCTTTCTTT. The encoded protein is CASSRTSVYTEAFF.

This clonotype turned up a few times. The chain carries TRBV7-6 and TRBJ2-2; 8 bases fit TRBD1. The CDR3 spans 16 residues. Germline CDR1 and CDR2: SGHVS and FNYEAQ. V lost 5 bases, J lost 0 bases, and 5 bases stayed unmatched. As DNA, the CDR3 is TGTGCCAGCAGCCCGGACAGGGATGCGAACACCGGGGAGCTGTTTTTT. Protein sequence: CASSPDRDANTGELFF.

On this clonotype itself: A single base separates this from a much larger clone, so it may be a read error. The conserved phenylalanine or tryptophan normally closing the CDR3 is absent here, so this likely arose from a read error. The V call is TRBV28, the J call TRBJ1-4; 7 nucleotides agree with TRBD1. After removal of 5 bases from V and 5 bases from J, the junction contained 11 bases not matched to a gene. CDR1 is MDHEN and CDR2 is SYDVKM in the germline V gene. There are 16 residues in the CDR3. The CDR3 region has the DNA TGTGCCAGCAGTCTTAACACAGGGGCTAGGAATGAAAAACTGTTTCTT. Amino acids: CASSLNTGARNEKLFL.

The J gene is TRBJ2-7, the V gene TRBV20-1; 7 bases are shared with TRBD2. CDR3 length: 13 residues. Germline V gives CDR1 DFQATT, CDR2 SNEGSKA (reference sequence). V gave up 2 bases and J gave up 3 bases; unmatched junction bases: 4. The CDR3 bases are TGCAGTGCTAGATTGGGGGGGAGCTACGAGCAGTACTTC. Translation gives CSARLGGSYEQYF.

This clonotype came up a few times. The chain uses TRBV12-3 or TRBV12-4 and TRBJ2-1; 11 bases line up with TRBD1. Trimming cost V 6 bases and J 8 bases; bases outside gene matches: 9. This CDR3 spans 15 amino acids. CDR3 sequence reads: CASSQDRGLADEQFF. DNA for the CDR3: TGTGCCAGCAGCCAGGACAGGGGGCTGGCGGATGAGCAGTTCTTC.

A word on this clonotype: A much larger clone is a single base away; this may be a read error. The J gene is TRBJ2-3, the V gene TRBV7-9; 8 bases align to TRBD2. Germline values: CDR1 SEHNR, CDR2 FQNEAQ (reference sequence). The CDR3 extends over 16 amino acids. CDR3 region: CASSLPLRGGPDTRYF. CDR3 DNA: TGTGCCAGCAGTCTCCCCCTCCGGGGGGGCCCAGATACGCGGTATTTT.

This clonotype was observed at least ten times. The chain is built from TRBV13 and TRBJ2-1; possible D gene TRBD2, 5 bases. Trimming left V 1 base short and J 2 bases short, with 12 bases between. CDR3 size: 16 residues. Germline V CDR1 and CDR2: PRHDT, FYEKMQ (reference sequence). The chain's CDR3 is CASSLVGEGPYNEQFF. The CDR3 DNA follows: TGTGCCAGCAGCTTAGTGGGAGAAGGACCCTACAATGAGCAGTTCTTC.

The rearrangement joins TRBV4-3 to TRBJ2-3; D unresolved. The germline CDR1 and CDR2 sequences are LGHNA and YSLEER. V was trimmed by 0 bases and J by 4 bases, leaving 14 bases between them. The CDR3 sequence is 16 residues long. The CDR3 nucleotides read TGCGCCAGCAGCCAAGATGTGGGGTTCTTGTCAGATACGCAGTATTTT. Amino acids: CASSQDVGFLSDTQYF.

Comment on this clonotype: This may come from a read error, since a much larger clone is one base off. Lacking the conserved final phenylalanine or tryptophan, this CDR3 likely reflects a read error. J is TRBJ2-7 and V is TRBV5-1, with D possibly matching TRBD1 (6 bases). This CDR3 has 15 residues. Trimming stripped 0 bases from V and 6 bases from J, with 16 bases between. Germline loops: CDR1 SGHRS, CDR2 YFSETQ. The CDR3 spells CASSLGGGGYAEQYL. CDR3 DNA sequence: TGCGCCAGCAGCTTGGGTGGGGGCGGATACGCCGAGCAGTACTTG.

Comment on this clonotype: A much larger clone lies a single base off, so this may be a read error. The chain is built from TRBV5-4 and TRBJ1-1; 8 nucleotides align to TRBD1. This CDR3 spans 15 amino acids. Germline V lookup: CDR1 SGHNT, CDR2 YYREEE (reference sequence). The DNA of the CDR3 is TGTGCCAGCGGCTTGGAACAGGGGGGGCCAACTGAAGCTTTCTTT. It translates to CASGLEQGGPTEAFF.

Concerning this clonotype: One end of the junction varies from germline; a read error may be responsible. V usage is TRBV4-3 and J usage is TRBJ1-1; TRBD1 might be the D (5 bases). From germline, CDR1 is LGHNA and CDR2 YSLEER. The CDR3 length is 18 residues. CDR3 loop: CASSQELGTAGVNTEALF. CDR3 in DNA: TGCGCCAGCAGCCAAGAGCTTGGGACGGCAGGCGTGAACACTGAAGCTCTCTTT.

The sample holds a few counts of this clonotype. In DNA, the CDR3 is TGTGCTAGTGGTTCAGGGGTCTCCGGGGGGGATACGCAGTATTTT. Residues: CASGSGVSGGDTQYF. V and J are TRBV12-5 and TRBJ2-3; maybe TRBD2 (7 bases). V lost 4 bases and J 6 bases, leaving 17 bases between the germline ends. Germline V lookup: CDR1 LGHNT, CDR2 FRNRAP. The CDR3 is 15 residues long.

There are many counts of this clonotype. This chain uses TRBV5-1 with TRBJ2-1, with D maybe TRBD2 (5 bases). The germline gives CDR1 SGHRS, CDR2 YFSETQ. V was shortened by 0 bases and J by 7 bases, with 20 bases between the two germline ends. This CDR3 has 17 residues. CDR3 protein: CASSLAPGGRPGNEQFF. The DNA of the CDR3 is TGCGCCAGCAGCTTGGCCCCGGGCGGGCGGCCGGGGAATGAGCAGTTCTTC.

This chain connects TRBV5-1 to TRBJ2-7; 7 nucleotides align to TRBD1. Germline CDR1 reads SGHRS; CDR2 reads YFSETQ. The CDR3 is 12 amino acids. The junction had 8 bases not matched to a gene; V was cut back by 3 bases and J by 11 bases. In nucleotides, the CDR3 is TGCGCCAGCAGCTCGAGTACAGGGGAAAAGTACTTC. Residues: CASSSSTGEKYF.

The sample holds a few counts of this clonotype. V is TRBV6-2 or TRBV6-3 and J is TRBJ2-3, with D possibly matching TRBD2 (5 bases). The CDR3 spans 14 residues. CDR1 and CDR2 from the germline V gene are MNHEY and SVGEGT. V was clipped by 4 bases and J by 4 bases, with 12 bases between them. The CDR3 nucleotides read TGTGCCAGCAGTTTGAACCTACTAGCAGATACGCAGTATTTT. The encoded protein is CASSLNLLADTQYF.